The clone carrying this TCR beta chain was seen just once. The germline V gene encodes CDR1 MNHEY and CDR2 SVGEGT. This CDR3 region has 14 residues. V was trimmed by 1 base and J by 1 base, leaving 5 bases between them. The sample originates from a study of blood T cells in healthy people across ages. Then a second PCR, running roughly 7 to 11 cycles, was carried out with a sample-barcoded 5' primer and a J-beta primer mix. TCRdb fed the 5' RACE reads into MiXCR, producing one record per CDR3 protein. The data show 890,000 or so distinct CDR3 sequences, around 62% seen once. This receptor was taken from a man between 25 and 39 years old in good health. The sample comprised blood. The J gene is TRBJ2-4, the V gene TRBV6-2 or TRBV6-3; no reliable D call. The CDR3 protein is CASSYYGAKNIQYF. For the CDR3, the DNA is TGTGCCAGCAGTTACTATGGGGCCAAAAACATTCAGTACTTC.